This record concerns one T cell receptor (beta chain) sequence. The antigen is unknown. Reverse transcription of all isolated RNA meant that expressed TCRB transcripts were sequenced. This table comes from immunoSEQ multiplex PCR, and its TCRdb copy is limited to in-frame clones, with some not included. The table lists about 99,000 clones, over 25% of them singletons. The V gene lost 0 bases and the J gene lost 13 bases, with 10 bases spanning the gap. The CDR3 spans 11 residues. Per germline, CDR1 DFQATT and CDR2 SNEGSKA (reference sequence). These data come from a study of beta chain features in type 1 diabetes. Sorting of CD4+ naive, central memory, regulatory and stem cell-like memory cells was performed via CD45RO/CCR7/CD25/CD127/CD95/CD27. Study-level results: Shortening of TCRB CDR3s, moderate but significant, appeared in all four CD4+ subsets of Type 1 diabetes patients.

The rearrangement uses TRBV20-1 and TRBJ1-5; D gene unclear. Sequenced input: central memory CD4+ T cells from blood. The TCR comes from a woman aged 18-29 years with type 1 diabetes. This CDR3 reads CSARDPPLQHF. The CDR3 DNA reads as TGCAGTGCTAGAGATCCCCCCCTTCAGCATTTT.